A selection of T cell receptor beta chains follows, all from one sample in a study of identical twins. TCRdb independently ran MiXCR on the 5' RACE reads; one entry per CDR3 protein. The data contain roughly 720,000 distinct CDR3 sequences, over 15% of them singletons. The same sample was also studied in work on T cells expressing NK-cell markers.

Specimen: PBMCs. Receptors were obtained from a woman younger than 35 in good health. The CDR3 runs from the conserved cysteine through the conserved F or W. A D gene is named only where the DNA matches it firmly. The listing skips clone size in some rows; elsewhere it reads once, few, many or a size class.

V	size	J	D	CDR3	DNA
TRBV30	few	TRBJ1-2	TRBD1	CACSRVFGTGSGYGYTF	TGTGCCTGCTCGAGGGTATTCGGGACAGGGTCCGGTTATGGCTACACCTTC
TRBV24-1	-	TRBJ2-2	TRBD2	CATSDAGLAGTGELFF	TGTGCCACCAGTGATGCAGGACTAGCGGGCACCGGGGAGCTGTTTTTT
TRBV6-5	-	TRBJ2-1	TRBD2	CASSYFAGVGNEQFF	TGTGCCAGCAGTTACTTCGCGGGAGTAGGTAATGAGCAGTTCTTC
TRBV6-1	-	TRBJ1-1	TRBD1	CASSATGVGTEAFF	TGTGCCAGCAGCGCGACAGGGGTTGGCACTGAAGCTTTCTTT
TRBV7-9	few	TRBJ2-7	-	CASSLAGANYEQYF	TGTGCCAGCAGCTTAGCGGGAGCCAACTACGAGCAGTACTTC
TRBV20-1	-	TRBJ1-6	-	CSARMAGRDESPLHF	TGCAGTGCTAGAATGGCGGGCAGGGATGAATCACCCCTCCACTTT
TRBV20-1	few	TRBJ2-7	TRBD2	CSAWTGTSGEFVEQYF	TGCAGTGCTTGGACCGGGACTAGCGGGGAGTTCGTCGAGCAGTACTTC
TRBV20-1	few	TRBJ2-4	TRBD2	CSAGTRLARGNIQYF	TGCAGTGCTGGGACACGACTAGCGAGAGGGAACATTCAGTACTTC
TRBV5-1	few	TRBJ2-7	-	CASSFAPLYEQYF	TGCGCCAGCAGCTTCGCCCCTCTGTACGAGCAGTACTTC
TRBV5-4	few	TRBJ2-7	-	CASSPAGKTYEQYF	TGTGCCAGCAGCCCGGCGGGTAAAACCTACGAGCAGTACTTC
TRBV20-1	-	TRBJ2-7	TRBD1	CSASDPGQGSHEQYF	TGCAGTGCTAGTGATCCGGGACAGGGTTCCCACGAGCAGTACTTC
TRBV20-1	-	TRBJ2-1	TRBD2	CSATHSGRKYNEQFF	TGCAGTGCTACCCATAGCGGGAGGAAATACAATGAGCAGTTCTTC
TRBV20-1	-	TRBJ2-3	-	CSASRTESTDTQYF	TGCAGTGCTAGTAGGACAGAGAGCACAGATACGCAGTATTTT
TRBV5-1	-	TRBJ1-4	-	CASSIDRRGEKLFF	TGCGCCAGCAGCATCGACAGGAGGGGGGAAAAACTGTTTTTT
TRBV12-3/TRBV12-4	few	TRBJ2-4	-	CASSFRTGNRDIQYF	TGTGCCAGCAGTTTTCGTACAGGGAATCGGGACATTCAGTACTTC
TRBV5-1	many	TRBJ1-2	-	CASSFTSTEGYGYTF	TGCGCCAGCAGCTTCACCTCGACCGAGGGCTATGGCTACACCTTC
TRBV3-1	few	TRBJ1-5	-	CASSQGPGQPQHF	TGTGCCAGCAGCCAAGGGCCTGGGCAGCCCCAGCATTTT
TRBV5-6	many	TRBJ2-7	-	CASSFWQGTYEQYF	TGTGCCAGCAGCTTTTGGCAGGGAACCTACGAGCAGTACTTC
TRBV7-2	-	TRBJ2-3	TRBD2	CASSFSGSFTDTQYF	TGTGCCAGCAGCTTCAGCGGGAGTTTCACAGATACGCAGTATTTT
TRBV7-2	-	TRBJ2-5	TRBD1	CASSRDRGGETQYF	TGTGCCAGCAGCCGGGACAGGGGAGGAGAGACCCAGTACTTC
TRBV6-2/TRBV6-3	-	TRBJ2-7	TRBD2	CASSYGLAGATQYF	TGTGCCAGCAGTTACGGTCTAGCGGGAGCCACACAGTACTTC
TRBV7-9	few	TRBJ2-7	-	CASSLVFSTEQYF	TGTGCCAGCAGCTTAGTGTTCAGTACCGAGCAGTACTTC
TRBV20-1	few	TRBJ2-1	TRBD2	CSAKGTSGSYNEQFF	TGCAGTGCTAAGGGGACTAGCGGTTCCTACAATGAGCAGTTCTTC
TRBV11-2	-	TRBJ2-5	-	CASSLQTGYQETQYF	TGTGCCAGCAGCCTCCAGACGGGGTACCAAGAGACCCAGTACTTC
TRBV7-2	few	TRBJ2-1	-	CASSLGPSRAPRGEQFF	TGTGCCAGCAGCTTAGGCCCTTCTAGGGCCCCGAGGGGTGAGCAGTTCTTC
TRBV27	-	TRBJ2-7	TRBD1	CASSFNRGHEQYF	TGTGCCAGCAGTTTCAACAGGGGCCACGAGCAGTACTTC